A selection of T cell receptor beta chains follows, all from one sample in a study of blood T cells in healthy people across ages. Each CDR3 protein gets one entry after TCRdb re-called the 5' RACE reads with MiXCR. The sample carries some 800,000 distinct CDR3 sequences, around 43% recorded once. The sample comprised blood. All receptors derive from a man between 60 and 75 years old in good health. CDR3s include the opening cysteine and the closing phenylalanine or tryptophan.

V gene	J gene	CDR3 protein
TRBV21-1	TRBJ1-5	CASSTRPCIQPQHF
TRBV14	TRBJ1-4	CASSQGQARLEKLFF
TRBV5-1	TRBJ1-5	CASSLGGISGNQPQHF
TRBV7-9	TRBJ2-1	CASSNRDRVGDEQFF
TRBV20-1	TRBJ1-6	CSARGAGLNSPLHF
TRBV4-1	TRBJ1-1	CASSQEPPGGTEAFF
TRBV7-9	TRBJ1-1	CASSLDALTFTEAFF
TRBV5-4	-	CASSEAGTSGYEQYF
TRBV6-6	TRBJ1-2	CASSYDSGGYGYTF
TRBV27	TRBJ1-1	CASSPRQGTTYEAFF
TRBV5-1	TRBJ2-1	CASSVTGFNNEQFF
TRBV6-2/TRBV6-3	TRBJ1-2	CASIRTGGADYGYTF
TRBV5-1	TRBJ1-2	CASSLAGSGIYYGYTF
TRBV7-9	TRBJ1-2	CASSSAGTGSPYGYTF
TRBV29-1	TRBJ1-2	CSVARGVSGYTF
TRBV2	TRBJ2-7	CASTRDRDNKAVISYEQYF
TRBV10-3	-	CAISDGTSGDHNEQYF
TRBV20-1	TRBJ1-5	CSTRDPRGDQPQHF
TRBV29-1	TRBJ2-7	CSVIPGRLPYEQYF
TRBV6-2/TRBV6-3	TRBJ2-1	CASSYQGASGEQFF
TRBV20-1	TRBJ1-1	CSASLVPEAFF
TRBV20-1	-	CSARDGTKGEARTQYF
TRBV4-1	TRBJ2-5	CASSQGERRETQYF
TRBV27	TRBJ2-5	CASSYKKGETQYF
TRBV28	TRBJ1-4	CATLRGTGGGEKLFF
TRBV5-1	TRBJ2-5	CASSLTLGSVGETQYF
TRBV20-1	TRBJ2-5	CSADPTSGGANEQYF
TRBV4-3	TRBJ2-5	CASSQEPPTHLRETQYF
TRBV4-3	TRBJ2-7	CASSQDNNPEGQYF
TRBV9	TRBJ2-1	CASSGSGISYNEQFF
TRBV2	TRBJ2-5	CASSETRAGQTQYF
TRBV7-2	TRBJ2-2	CASSLAESNTGELFF
TRBV18	TRBJ2-5	CASSPLVVEANGQETQYF
TRBV7-2	TRBJ2-1	CASSCRSAGFNEQFF
TRBV7-2	TRBJ2-1	CASSKFGQGSDEQFF
TRBV7-9	TRBJ2-1	CASSWRSLSSYNEQFF
TRBV18	TRBJ2-1	CASSPPGGLAGYNEQFF
TRBV10-2	TRBJ2-2	CASSDGLAGVPKGELFF
TRBV27	TRBJ1-2	CASRAGTGYGYTF
TRBV20-1	TRBJ2-7	CSAPTRAHEQYF
TRBV12-3/TRBV12-4	TRBJ2-1	CASSTPGPLSDEQFF
TRBV20-1	TRBJ2-3	CSARGPQLADTQYF
TRBV7-9	TRBJ1-4	CASSDNRGNEKLFF
TRBV24-1	TRBJ1-6	CATSRDGNSPLHF
TRBV7-2	TRBJ2-5	CASSLAPGRGQETQYF
TRBV10-3	TRBJ1-2	CAITGSDKYGYTF
TRBV20-1	TRBJ2-7	CSAPARQGSYEQYF
TRBV7-2	TRBJ2-4	CASSVRWGGENIQYF
TRBV7-2	TRBJ1-2	CASSTGDKANYGYTF
TRBV20-1	TRBJ2-7	CSARRQGQQFYEQYF
TRBV4-3	TRBJ2-1	CASSQTSGGTLYNEQFF
TRBV11-2	TRBJ1-1	CASSGQGMNTEAFF